The rows below give T cell receptor beta chains drawn from one sample of a study of post-analysis software for immune sequencing data. MiXCR was run by TCRdb on the PCR reads, yielding one entry per CDR3 protein. The table lists about 430,000 distinct CDR3 sequences, less than 40% of them singletons. The specimen sequenced was blood. The receptors come from a girl aged 2-10 years with multiple sclerosis. CDR3s include the opening cysteine and the closing phenylalanine or tryptophan. A D gene is named only where the DNA matches it firmly. Clone size appears in some rows only: once, few, many, or a class for an expanded clone.

j_gene: TRBJ2-3
abundance: few
v_gene: TRBV29-1
d_gene: NA
CDR3aa: CSVVRLDTQYF
CDR3nt: TGCAGCGTTGTACGGTTAGATACGCAGTATTTT

j_gene: TRBJ2-1
abundance: once
v_gene: TRBV5-1
d_gene: TRBD2
CDR3aa: CASSLPGGPYNEQFF
CDR3nt: TGCGCCAGCAGCTTGCCGGGGGGTCCATACAATGAGCAGTTCTTC

j_gene: TRBJ2-1
abundance: once
v_gene: TRBV5-6
d_gene: NA
CDR3aa: CASSFDAWGYLYEQFF
CDR3nt: TGTGCCAGCAGCTTTGATGCATGGGGGTACCTCTACGAGCAGTTCTTC

j_gene: TRBJ2-7
abundance: few
v_gene: TRBV11-1
d_gene: NA
CDR3aa: CASSRWGSNEQYF
CDR3nt: TGTGCCAGCAGCCGCTGGGGGAGCAACGAGCAGTACTTC

j_gene: TRBJ1-1
abundance: NA
v_gene: TRBV29-1
d_gene: TRBD1
CDR3aa: CSVWDRALTDTEAFF
CDR3nt: TGCAGCGTTTGGGACAGGGCTCTAACGGACACTGAAGCTTTCTTT

j_gene: TRBJ2-7
abundance: NA
v_gene: TRBV27
d_gene: TRBD2
CDR3aa: CASSLGLAPYEQYF
CDR3nt: TGTGCCAGCAGTTTGGGACTAGCTCCCTACGAGCAGTACTTC

j_gene: TRBJ2-1
abundance: NA
v_gene: TRBV12-3/TRBV12-4
d_gene: TRBD1
CDR3aa: CASSSPGQKNEQFF
CDR3nt: TGTGCCAGCAGTTCTCCGGGACAGAAAAATGAGCAGTTCTTC

j_gene: TRBJ2-7
abundance: few
v_gene: TRBV6-2/TRBV6-3
d_gene: NA
CDR3aa: CASSYEANYEQYF
CDR3nt: TGTGCCAGCAGTTACGAGGCGAACTACGAGCAGTACTTC

j_gene: TRBJ2-3
abundance: NA
v_gene: TRBV28
d_gene: NA
CDR3aa: CASSQSSGALLHTDTQYF
CDR3nt: TGTGCCAGCAGCCAGAGTTCGGGGGCATTACTTCACACAGATACGCAGTATTTT

j_gene: TRBJ1-4
abundance: NA
v_gene: TRBV7-9
d_gene: NA
CDR3aa: CASSLVGSTNEKLFF
CDR3nt: TGTGCCAGCAGCTTAGTGGGGTCAACTAATGAAAAACTGTTTTTT

j_gene: TRBJ2-7
abundance: few
v_gene: TRBV6-5
d_gene: TRBD2
CDR3aa: CASSRASGYSYEQYF
CDR3nt: TGTGCCAGCAGTAGAGCTAGCGGGTACTCCTACGAGCAGTACTTC

j_gene: TRBJ1-5
abundance: NA
v_gene: TRBV20-1
d_gene: NA
CDR3aa: CSAREWQRNQPQHF
CDR3nt: TGCAGTGCTAGAGAATGGCAGCGGAATCAGCCCCAGCATTTT

j_gene: TRBJ1-5
abundance: NA
v_gene: TRBV6-6
d_gene: NA
CDR3aa: CASSYYWNQPQHF
CDR3nt: TGTGCCAGCAGTTACTACTGGAATCAGCCCCAGCATTTT

j_gene: TRBJ2-7
abundance: NA
v_gene: TRBV15
d_gene: TRBD2
CDR3aa: CATSSASPGLAGYKQYF
CDR3nt: TGTGCCACCAGCAGTGCATCTCCGGGACTAGCGGGCTACAAGCAGTACTTC

j_gene: TRBJ2-7
abundance: NA
v_gene: TRBV5-1
d_gene: NA
CDR3aa: CASSLATGTPYEQYF
CDR3nt: TGCGCCAGCAGCTTGGCCACAGGGACCCCCTACGAGCAGTACTTC

j_gene: TRBJ2-3
abundance: NA
v_gene: TRBV4-3
d_gene: TRBD2
CDR3aa: CASSQDLASGRGRTQYF
CDR3nt: TGCGCCAGCAGCCAAGATTTGGCTAGCGGGAGAGGTAGGACGCAGTATTTT

j_gene: TRBJ1-2
abundance: NA
v_gene: TRBV12-3/TRBV12-4
d_gene: NA
CDR3aa: CASSRPRTDRGRFANYGYTF
CDR3nt: TGTGCCAGCAGTCGCCCGCGAACAGACCGGGGCCGATTCGCTAACTATGGCTACACCTTC

j_gene: TRBJ2-3
abundance: NA
v_gene: TRBV5-1
d_gene: NA
CDR3aa: CASSLARGGGSTDTQYF
CDR3nt: TGCGCCAGCAGCTTGGCCCGAGGAGGGGGAAGCACAGATACGCAGTATTTT

j_gene: TRBJ1-1
abundance: NA
v_gene: TRBV5-5
d_gene: NA
CDR3aa: CASSLAVTEAFF
CDR3nt: TGTGCCAGCAGCTTGGCTGTTACTGAAGCTTTCTTT

j_gene: TRBJ2-5
abundance: many
v_gene: TRBV29-1
d_gene: NA
CDR3aa: CSVEVPQLETQYF
CDR3nt: TGCAGCGTTGAAGTCCCACAGCTAGAGACCCAGTACTTC

j_gene: TRBJ1-5
abundance: NA
v_gene: TRBV7-9
d_gene: TRBD1
CDR3aa: CASSLDDRASNQPQHF
CDR3nt: TGTGCCAGCAGCTTAGATGACAGGGCGAGCAATCAGCCCCAGCATTTT

j_gene: TRBJ2-7
abundance: NA
v_gene: TRBV10-2
d_gene: TRBD2
CDR3aa: CASSDGGTSREQYF
CDR3nt: TGCGCCAGCAGTGACGGGGGGACTAGCCGCGAGCAGTACTTC

j_gene: TRBJ1-2
abundance: few
v_gene: TRBV12-3/TRBV12-4
d_gene: NA
CDR3aa: CASSGVDGKFNYGYTF
CDR3nt: TGTGCCAGCAGTGGAGTGGACGGAAAGTTTAACTATGGCTACACCTTC

j_gene: TRBJ2-7
abundance: NA
v_gene: TRBV4-3
d_gene: TRBD2
CDR3aa: CASSTEPSGSSYGQYF
CDR3nt: TGCGCCAGCAGCACCGAACCTAGCGGGAGTTCCTACGGGCAGTACTTC

j_gene: TRBJ2-5
abundance: many
v_gene: TRBV20-1
d_gene: NA
CDR3aa: CSARVQGKPQYF
CDR3nt: TGCAGTGCTAGAGTGCAGGGGAAGCCCCAGTACTTC

j_gene: TRBJ1-2
abundance: NA
v_gene: TRBV12-3/TRBV12-4
d_gene: NA
CDR3aa: CASSPGRVTSYTF
CDR3nt: TGTGCCAGCAGTCCTGGACGGGTCACGAGCTACACCTTC

j_gene: TRBJ1-2
abundance: few
v_gene: TRBV29-1
d_gene: NA
CDR3aa: CSVDSAGYGYTF
CDR3nt: TGCAGCGTTGACTCGGCGGGCTATGGCTACACCTTC

j_gene: TRBJ2-3
abundance: few
v_gene: TRBV6-1
d_gene: NA
CDR3aa: CATSRQRRTDTQYF
CDR3nt: TGTGCCACAAGTAGGCAGCGTCGGACAGATACGCAGTATTTT

j_gene: TRBJ1-2
abundance: NA
v_gene: TRBV2
d_gene: TRBD1
CDR3aa: CASRRQGTGVVGYTF
CDR3nt: TGTGCCAGCAGACGACAGGGGACCGGAGTTGTTGGCTACACCTTC

j_gene: TRBJ1-1
abundance: NA
v_gene: TRBV6-5
d_gene: NA
CDR3aa: CASSFTNREVRAFF
CDR3nt: TGTGCCAGCAGTTTTACCAATAGGGAGGTGAGGGCTTTCTTT

j_gene: TRBJ2-5
abundance: NA
v_gene: TRBV20-1
d_gene: NA
CDR3aa: CSASKRFQETQYF
CDR3nt: TGCAGTGCTAGTAAACGGTTCCAAGAGACCCAGTACTTC

j_gene: TRBJ2-5
abundance: once
v_gene: TRBV7-2
d_gene: TRBD2
CDR3aa: CASSLGGLAGGQETQYF
CDR3nt: TGTGCCAGCAGCTTAGGTGGACTAGCGGGGGGGCAAGAGACCCAGTACTTC

j_gene: TRBJ2-7
abundance: few
v_gene: TRBV6-1
d_gene: TRBD1
CDR3aa: CASSTDRANEQYF
CDR3nt: TGTGCCAGCAGCACCGACAGGGCGAACGAGCAGTACTTC

j_gene: TRBJ1-2
abundance: few
v_gene: TRBV2
d_gene: NA
CDR3aa: CASIRVGGYTF
CDR3nt: TGTGCCAGCATCAGGGTCGGGGGCTACACCTTC

j_gene: TRBJ2-1
abundance: NA
v_gene: TRBV11-2
d_gene: TRBD1
CDR3aa: CASTADRAYNEQFF
CDR3nt: TGTGCCAGCACCGCGGACAGGGCATACAATGAGCAGTTCTTC

j_gene: TRBJ1-1
abundance: NA
v_gene: TRBV6-2/TRBV6-3
d_gene: NA
CDR3aa: CASSPGWMAFF
CDR3nt: TGTGCCAGCAGCCCCGGGTGGATGGCTTTCTTT

j_gene: TRBJ2-1
abundance: few
v_gene: TRBV6-5
d_gene: TRBD1
CDR3aa: CASKRDREGYNEQFF
CDR3nt: TGTGCCAGCAAACGGGACAGGGAAGGGTACAATGAGCAGTTCTTC

j_gene: TRBJ2-5
abundance: few
v_gene: TRBV29-1
d_gene: NA
CDR3aa: CSGIGTYSETQYF
CDR3nt: TGCAGCGGGATAGGGACGTATTCAGAGACCCAGTACTTC

j_gene: TRBJ2-5
abundance: NA
v_gene: TRBV7-2
d_gene: NA
CDR3aa: CASSSPPLLQETQYF
CDR3nt: TGTGCCAGCAGCTCCCCCCCACTGCTCCAAGAGACCCAGTACTTC

j_gene: TRBJ2-2
abundance: NA
v_gene: TRBV15
d_gene: NA
CDR3aa: CATSRDAPTRIGELFF
CDR3nt: TGTGCCACCAGCAGAGATGCCCCCACGAGGATCGGGGAGCTGTTTTTT

j_gene: TRBJ1-2
abundance: once
v_gene: TRBV25-1
d_gene: TRBD1
CDR3aa: CASSDRDRGRYGYTF
CDR3nt: TGTGCCAGCAGTGACCGAGACAGGGGGCGTTATGGCTACACCTTC

j_gene: TRBJ2-5
abundance: NA
v_gene: TRBV7-6
d_gene: NA
CDR3aa: CASSFRSGQASQETQYF
CDR3nt: TGTGCCAGCAGCTTTAGATCCGGTCAAGCGTCGCAAGAGACCCAGTACTTC

j_gene: TRBJ2-7
abundance: NA
v_gene: TRBV29-1
d_gene: TRBD2
CDR3aa: CSVEGGLAGDMYEQYF
CDR3nt: TGCAGCGTTGAAGGGGGACTAGCGGGAGATATGTACGAGCAGTACTTC

j_gene: TRBJ2-7
abundance: NA
v_gene: TRBV7-2
d_gene: TRBD2
CDR3aa: CASTFSGTQYEQYF
CDR3nt: TGTGCCAGCACCTTTAGCGGGACCCAATACGAGCAGTACTTC

j_gene: TRBJ2-4
abundance: few
v_gene: TRBV6-2/TRBV6-3
d_gene: NA
CDR3aa: CASSYSTRVDLTPKNIQYF
CDR3nt: TGTGCCAGCAGTTACTCGACGAGAGTGGACCTCACTCCCAAAAACATTCAGTACTTC

j_gene: TRBJ2-5
abundance: NA
v_gene: TRBV5-1
d_gene: TRBD2
CDR3aa: CASRARSGGSETQYF
CDR3nt: TGCGCCAGCAGAGCACGTAGCGGGGGGAGTGAGACCCAGTACTTC

j_gene: TRBJ2-1
abundance: NA
v_gene: TRBV6-1
d_gene: NA
CDR3aa: CASSAASHITSSYNEQFF
CDR3nt: TGTGCCAGCAGTGCGGCTAGTCACATTACGAGCTCCTACAATGAGCAGTTCTTC